Listed here is a single T cell receptor beta chain. Its antigen is unidentified. V lost 5 bases to trimming and J lost 7 bases, with 11 bases between them. Germline V gene data show CDR1 as SEHNR and CDR2 as FQNEAQ (reference sequence). The CDR3 has 12 residues. The sample originates from a study of T cells in localized non-small cell lung cancer. Study observations and caveats: Prolonged overall survival went with higher T cell density in the blood. Tumor trailed uninvolved adjacent lung in T cell clonality, which peaked there.

The table came from immunoSEQ multiplex PCR; TCRdb's copy has only in-frame clones and leaves some out. In the table there are 30,000 or so clones, 85% to 95% of which are singletons. This TCR came from a female donor aged 60 or older with stage I lung adenocarcinoma. The sequences come from peripheral blood, collected before any cancer treatment. The chain uses TRBV7-9 and TRBJ1-1; a weak D match, TRBD1 (6 bases). CDR3 region: CASSHGTREAFF. CDR3 nucleotide sequence: TGTGCCAGCAGCCACGGGACACGTGAAGCTTTCTTT.